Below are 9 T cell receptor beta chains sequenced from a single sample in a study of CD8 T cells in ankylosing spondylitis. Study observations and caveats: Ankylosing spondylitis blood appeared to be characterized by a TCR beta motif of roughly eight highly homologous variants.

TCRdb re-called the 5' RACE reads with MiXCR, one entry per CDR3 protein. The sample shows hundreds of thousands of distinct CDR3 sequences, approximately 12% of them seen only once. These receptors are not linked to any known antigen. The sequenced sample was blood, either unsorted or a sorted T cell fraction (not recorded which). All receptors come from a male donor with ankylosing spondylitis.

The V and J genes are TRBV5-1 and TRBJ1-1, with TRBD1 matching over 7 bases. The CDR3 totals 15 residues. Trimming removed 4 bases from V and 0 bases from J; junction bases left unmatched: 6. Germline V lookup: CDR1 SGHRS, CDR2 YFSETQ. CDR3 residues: CASSGGDRMNTEAFF. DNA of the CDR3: TGCGCCAGCAGCGGGGGGGACAGAATGAACACTGAAGCTTTCTTT.

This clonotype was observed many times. Here the CDR3 reads CSGGQRQETQYF. As DNA, the CDR3 is TGCAGCGGCGGACAGCGCCAAGAGACCCAGTACTTC. The V call is TRBV29-1, the J call TRBJ2-5; possible D gene TRBD1, 6 bases. Trimming shortened V by 7 bases and J by 1 base, and 10 bases separated the two germline ends. CDR3 length: 12 residues. Germline lookup yields CDR1 SQVTM and CDR2 ANQGSEA.

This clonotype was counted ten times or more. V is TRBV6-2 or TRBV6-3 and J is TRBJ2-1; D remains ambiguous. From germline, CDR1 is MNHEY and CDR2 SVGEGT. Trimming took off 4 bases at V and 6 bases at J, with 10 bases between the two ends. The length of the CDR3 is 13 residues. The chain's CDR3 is CASSSIRTNEQFF. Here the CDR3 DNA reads TGTGCCAGCAGTTCTATTCGGACCAATGAGCAGTTCTTC.

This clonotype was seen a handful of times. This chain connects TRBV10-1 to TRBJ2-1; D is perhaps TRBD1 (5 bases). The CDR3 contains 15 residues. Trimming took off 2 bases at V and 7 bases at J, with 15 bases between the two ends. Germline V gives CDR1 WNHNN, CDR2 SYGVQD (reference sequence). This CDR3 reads CASSEDSTEKNEQFF. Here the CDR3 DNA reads TGCGCCAGCAGTGAGGACAGCACGGAGAAGAATGAGCAGTTCTTC.

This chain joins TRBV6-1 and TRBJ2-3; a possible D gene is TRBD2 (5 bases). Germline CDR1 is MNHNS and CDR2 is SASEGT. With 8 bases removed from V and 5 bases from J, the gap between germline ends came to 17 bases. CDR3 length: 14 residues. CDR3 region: CASVWWAAGDTQYF. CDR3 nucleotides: TGTGCCAGCGTGTGGTGGGCCGCGGGAGATACGCAGTATTTT.

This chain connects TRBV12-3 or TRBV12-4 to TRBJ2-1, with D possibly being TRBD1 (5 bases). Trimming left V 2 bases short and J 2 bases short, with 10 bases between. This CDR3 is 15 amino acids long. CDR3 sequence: CASSLKGSAYNEQFF. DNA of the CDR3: TGTGCCAGCAGTTTAAAGGGGTCCGCCTACAATGAGCAGTTCTTC.

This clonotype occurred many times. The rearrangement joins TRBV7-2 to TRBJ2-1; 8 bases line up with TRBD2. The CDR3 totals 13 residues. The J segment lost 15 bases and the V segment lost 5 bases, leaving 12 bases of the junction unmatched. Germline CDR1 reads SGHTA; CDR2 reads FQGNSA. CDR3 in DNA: TGTGCCAGCAGCGGGCATCGTAGCGGGAAAATGTTCTTC. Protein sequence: CASSGHRSGKMFF.

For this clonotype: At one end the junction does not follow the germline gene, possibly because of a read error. The CDR3 DNA follows: TGCAGCGTTTCTGTGGCCAACGTCCTGACTTTC. This gives the protein CSVSVANVLTF. V is TRBV29-1 and J is TRBJ2-6; D gene unclear. This CDR3 comprises 11 residues. Germline lookup yields CDR1 SQVTM and CDR2 ANQGSEA.

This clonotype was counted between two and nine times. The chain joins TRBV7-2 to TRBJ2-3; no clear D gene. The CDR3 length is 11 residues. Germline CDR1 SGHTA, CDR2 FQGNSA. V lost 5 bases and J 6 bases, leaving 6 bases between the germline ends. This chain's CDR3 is CASSQRDTQYF. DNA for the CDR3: TGTGCCAGCAGCCAGAGGGATACGCAGTATTTT.